This TCR beta chain was sequenced during a study of blood T cells in healthy people across ages. Study outcomes and limitations: The recorded TCR beta diversity per million T cells decreased in a roughly linear manner with age.

Germline loops: CDR1 MNHEY, CDR2 SMNVEV (reference sequence). The CDR3 consists of 14 residues. About this clonotype itself: As yet, its antigen is unknown. The junction departs from germline at one end; a sequencing error may be responsible.

For the second PCR, which ran for 7 to 11 cycles, a sample-barcoded 5' primer and a J-beta primer mix were used. Every cDNA was tagged by a template-switch adaptor with 12 random nucleotides. A single record per CDR3 protein comes from TCRdb applying MiXCR to the 5' RACE reads. The sample has about a million distinct CDR3 sequences, 30% to 40% seen once. The sequenced material came from blood. The chain joins TRBV27 to TRBJ1-2; TRBD1 aligns across 11 bases. This TCR derives from a man between 18 and 35 years old in good health. The CDR3 DNA reads as TGTGCCAGCAGGACCGGACAGGGGGCCAATGGCCACACCTTC. As protein: CASRTGQGANGHTF.